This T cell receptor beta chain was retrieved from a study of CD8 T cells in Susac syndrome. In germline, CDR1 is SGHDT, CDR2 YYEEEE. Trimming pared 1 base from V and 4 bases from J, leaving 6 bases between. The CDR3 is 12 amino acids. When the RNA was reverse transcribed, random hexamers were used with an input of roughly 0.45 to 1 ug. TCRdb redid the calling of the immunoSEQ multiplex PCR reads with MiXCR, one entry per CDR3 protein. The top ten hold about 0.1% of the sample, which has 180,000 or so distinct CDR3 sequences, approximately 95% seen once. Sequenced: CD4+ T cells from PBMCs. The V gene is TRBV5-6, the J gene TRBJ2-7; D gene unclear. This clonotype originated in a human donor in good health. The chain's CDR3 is CASSLLRYEQYF. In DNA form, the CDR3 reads TGTGCCAGCAGCTTGCTCCGTTACGAGCAGTACTTC.